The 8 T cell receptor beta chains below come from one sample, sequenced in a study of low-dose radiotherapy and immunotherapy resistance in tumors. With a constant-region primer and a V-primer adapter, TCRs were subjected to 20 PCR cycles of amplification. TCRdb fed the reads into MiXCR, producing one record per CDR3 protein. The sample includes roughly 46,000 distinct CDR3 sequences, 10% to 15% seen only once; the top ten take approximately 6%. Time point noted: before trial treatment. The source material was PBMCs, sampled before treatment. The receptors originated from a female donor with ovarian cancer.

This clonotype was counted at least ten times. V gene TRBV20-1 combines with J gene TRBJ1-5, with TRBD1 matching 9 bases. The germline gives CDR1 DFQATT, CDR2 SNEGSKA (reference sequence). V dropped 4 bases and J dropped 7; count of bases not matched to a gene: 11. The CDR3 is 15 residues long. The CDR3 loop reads CSATEAGTGKQPQHF. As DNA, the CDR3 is TGCAGTGCTACAGAGGCCGGGACAGGGAAACAGCCCCAGCATTTT.

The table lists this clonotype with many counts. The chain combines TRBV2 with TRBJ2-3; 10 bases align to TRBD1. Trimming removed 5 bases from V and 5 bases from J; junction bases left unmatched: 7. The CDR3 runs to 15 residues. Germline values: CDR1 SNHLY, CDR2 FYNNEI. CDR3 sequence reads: CASSPTGGWLDTQYF. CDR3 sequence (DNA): TGTGCCAGCAGTCCGACAGGGGGCTGGTTAGATACGCAGTATTTT.

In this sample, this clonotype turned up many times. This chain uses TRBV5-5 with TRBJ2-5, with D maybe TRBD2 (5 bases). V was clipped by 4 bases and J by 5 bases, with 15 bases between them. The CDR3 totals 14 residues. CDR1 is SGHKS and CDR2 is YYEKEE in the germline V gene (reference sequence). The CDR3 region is CASSPAASGETQYF. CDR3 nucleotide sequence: TGTGCCAGCAGCCCGGCGGCCTCGGGGGAGACCCAGTACTTC. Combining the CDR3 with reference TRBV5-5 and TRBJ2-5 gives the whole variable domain DAGVTQSPTHLIKTRGQQVTLRCSPISGHKSVSWYQQVLGQGPQFIFQYYEKEERGRGNFPDRFSARQFPNYSSELNVNALLLGDSALYLCASSPAASGETQYFGPGTRLLVL.

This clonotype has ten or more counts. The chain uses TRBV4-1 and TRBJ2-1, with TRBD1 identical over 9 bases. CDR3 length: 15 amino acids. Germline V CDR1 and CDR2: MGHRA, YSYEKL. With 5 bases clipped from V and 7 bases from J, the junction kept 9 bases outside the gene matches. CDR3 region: CASSSRDREANEQFF. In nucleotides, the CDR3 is TGCGCCAGCAGCTCTCGGGACAGGGAGGCAAATGAGCAGTTCTTC.

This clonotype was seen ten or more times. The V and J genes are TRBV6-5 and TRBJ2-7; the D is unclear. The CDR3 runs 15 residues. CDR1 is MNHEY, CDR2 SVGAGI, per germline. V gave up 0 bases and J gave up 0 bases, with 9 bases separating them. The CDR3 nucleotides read TGTGCCAGCAGTTACTCGAGTCCACTCTCCTACGAGCAGTACTTC. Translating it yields CASSYSSPLSYEQYF.

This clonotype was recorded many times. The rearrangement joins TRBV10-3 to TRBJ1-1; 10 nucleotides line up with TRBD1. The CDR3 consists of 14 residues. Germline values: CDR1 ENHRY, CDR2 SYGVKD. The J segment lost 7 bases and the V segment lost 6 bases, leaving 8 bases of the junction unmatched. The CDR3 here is CAIRSGTGVVEAFF. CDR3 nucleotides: TGTGCCATCAGGTCTGGGACAGGGGTAGTTGAAGCTTTCTTT.

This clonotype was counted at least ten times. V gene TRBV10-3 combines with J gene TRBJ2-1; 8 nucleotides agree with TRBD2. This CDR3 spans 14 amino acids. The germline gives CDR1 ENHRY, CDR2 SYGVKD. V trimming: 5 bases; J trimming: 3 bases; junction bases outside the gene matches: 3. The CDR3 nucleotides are TGTGCCATCAGTACCGGGACTAGCTACAATGAGCAGTTCTTC. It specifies CAISTGTSYNEQFF.

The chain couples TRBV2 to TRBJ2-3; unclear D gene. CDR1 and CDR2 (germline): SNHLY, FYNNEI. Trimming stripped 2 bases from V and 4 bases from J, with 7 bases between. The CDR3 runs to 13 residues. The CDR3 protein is CASSERLADTQYF. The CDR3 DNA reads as TGTGCCAGCAGTGAAAGGCTCGCAGATACGCAGTATTTT.